The 9 T cell receptor beta chains given below trace back to one sample, sequenced in a study of CD8+CD57+ T cells in acquired aplastic anemia. Before being chosen for sequencing, patients had shown CD8+CD57+ cell expansion by flow cytometry. The study profiled TCR beta VDJ and CDR3 using genomic DNA as template. Each CDR3 protein gets one entry after TCRdb re-called the reads with MiXCR. The repertoire holds about 170,000 distinct CDR3 sequences, 47% seen once, with 1.1% in the top ten. The sample taken for sequencing was sorted CD4+, CD8+, or CD8+CD57+ T cells (not recorded which) from PBMCs. These TCRs come from a human donor with aplastic anemia.

On this clonotype: This CDR3 is missing its conserved last phenylalanine or tryptophan, likely due to a read error. The chain employs TRBV29-1 and TRBJ2-5, with TRBD1 matching over 7 bases. With 5 bases clipped from V and 1 base from J, the junction kept 16 bases outside the gene matches. The germline gives CDR1 SQVTM, CDR2 ANQGSEA. The CDR3 extends over 17 amino acids. The CDR3 bases are TGCAGCGTTTGGGGGAGAGGACAGGCCCCCACCCAAGAGACCCAGTACTCC. Protein: CSVWGRGQAPTQETQYS.

This clonotype showed up many times. The V gene is TRBV24-1, the J gene TRBJ1-1; D is perhaps TRBD1 (6 bases). V dropped 3 bases and J dropped 9 bases, with 16 bases sitting between them. The CDR3 sequence is 14 residues long. Germline values: CDR1 KGHDR, CDR2 SFDVKD. DNA for the CDR3: TGTGCCACCAGTGATATACCGGGACACCCTCAAGCTTTCTTT. It specifies CATSDIPGHPQAFF.

The V and J genes are TRBV12-3 or TRBV12-4 and TRBJ1-1, with TRBD1 as a possible D gene (5 bases). This CDR3 spans 13 amino acids. V shed 5 bases and J shed 5 bases, with 12 bases lying between them. The CDR3 DNA follows: TGTGCCAGCAGTGAAAGCAAGGGGACTGAAGCTTTCTTT. The encoded protein is CASSESKGTEAFF.

This chain connects TRBV19 to TRBJ2-5; D ambiguous. The V end was cut by 0 bases, the J end by 5 bases, with 4 bases between. Germline CDR1 LNHDA, CDR2 SQIVND (reference sequence). The CDR3 covers 12 residues. CDR3 residues: CASSIDLETQYF. The CDR3 nucleotides read TGTGCCAGTAGTATAGATCTCGAGACCCAGTACTTC.

This clonotype was seen many times. This chain connects TRBV5-1 to TRBJ1-1, with D unclear. The CDR3 runs 14 residues. Per germline, CDR1 SGHRS and CDR2 YFSETQ. Trimming pared 0 bases from V and 1 base from J, leaving 7 bases between. CDR3 sequence: CASSLDTTNTEAFF. CDR3 bases: TGCGCCAGCAGCTTGGACACAACGAACACTGAAGCTTTCTTT.

This clonotype was recorded a few times. The rearrangement joins TRBV7-9 to TRBJ2-7; D perhaps matches TRBD1 (5 bases). Looked up from germline, CDR1 is SEHNR and CDR2 is FQNEAQ (reference sequence). V lost 5 bases to trimming and J lost 4 bases, with 9 bases between them. The CDR3 totals 12 residues. The CDR3 sequence is CASSPRAYEQYF. CDR3 DNA: TGTGCCAGCAGCCCCAGGGCTTACGAGCAGTACTTC.

This clonotype was seen at least ten times. This chain connects TRBV9 to TRBJ1-6; TRBD1 aligns across 10 bases. Trimming removed 2 bases from V and 9 bases from J; junction bases left unmatched: 5. The CDR3 has 15 amino acids. Germline V lookup: CDR1 SGDLS, CDR2 YYNGEE. CDR3 region: CASSVETGGLSPLHF. For the CDR3, the DNA is TGTGCCAGCAGCGTCGAGACAGGGGGCCTTTCACCCCTCCACTTT.

This clonotype came up many times. The J gene is TRBJ2-7, the V gene TRBV7-1, with 14 nucleotides matching TRBD2. TRBV7-1 belongs to the ORF category, with a function that is uncertain. The CDR3 consists of 19 residues. The ends lost 2 bases at V and 4 bases at J; junction bases unmatched: 13. The CDR3 DNA follows: TGTGCCAGCAGCTCATTACCGGGACTAGCGGGGGCGTTAAATTACGAGCAGTACTTC. Amino acid sequence: CASSSLPGLAGALNYEQYF.

This chain uses TRBV10-1 with TRBJ1-6, with D uncertain. Germline V CDR1 and CDR2: WNHNN, SYGVQD (reference sequence). The CDR3 length is 11 residues. Trimming took off 9 bases at V and 10 bases at J, with 10 bases between the two ends. The DNA of the CDR3 is TGCGCCAGGAAGGAGGGCTCACCCCTCCACTTT. Translation: CARKEGSPLHF.